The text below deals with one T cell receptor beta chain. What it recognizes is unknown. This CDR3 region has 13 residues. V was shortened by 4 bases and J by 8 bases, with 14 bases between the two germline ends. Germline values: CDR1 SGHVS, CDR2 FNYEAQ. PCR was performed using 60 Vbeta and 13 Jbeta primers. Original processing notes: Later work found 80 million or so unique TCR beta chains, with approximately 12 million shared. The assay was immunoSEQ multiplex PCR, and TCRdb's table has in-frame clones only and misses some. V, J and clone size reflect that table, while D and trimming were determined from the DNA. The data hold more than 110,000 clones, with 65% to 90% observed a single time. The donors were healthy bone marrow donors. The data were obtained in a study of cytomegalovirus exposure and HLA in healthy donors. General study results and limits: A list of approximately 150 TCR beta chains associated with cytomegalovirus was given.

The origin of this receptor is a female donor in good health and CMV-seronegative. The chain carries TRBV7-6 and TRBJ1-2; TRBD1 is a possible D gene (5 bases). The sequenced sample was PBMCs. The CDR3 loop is CASSSVGVGGYTF. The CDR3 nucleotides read TGTGCCAGCAGCTCCGTAGGGGTAGGGGGCTACACCTTC.